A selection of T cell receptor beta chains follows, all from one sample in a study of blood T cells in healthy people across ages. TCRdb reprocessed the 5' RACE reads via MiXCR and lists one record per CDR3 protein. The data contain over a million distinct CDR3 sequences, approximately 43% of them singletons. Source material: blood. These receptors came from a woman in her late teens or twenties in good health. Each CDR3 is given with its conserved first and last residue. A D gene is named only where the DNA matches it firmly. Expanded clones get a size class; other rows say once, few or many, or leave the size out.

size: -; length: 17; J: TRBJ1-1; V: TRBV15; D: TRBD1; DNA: TGTGCCACCAGCAGCGTTCCCGGGACAGGTGGGAACACTGAAGTTTTCTTT; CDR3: CATSSVPGTGGNTEVFF
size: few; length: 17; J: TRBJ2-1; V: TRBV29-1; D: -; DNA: TGCAGCGTTGAAGATCGCAGGGAGGAGGGAGCCTACAATGAGCAGTTCTTC; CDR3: CSVEDRREEGAYNEQFF
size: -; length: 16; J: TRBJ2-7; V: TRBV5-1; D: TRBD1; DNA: TGCGCCAGCAGCCTAGACAGGGCTATAGCCACCTACGAGCAGTACTTC; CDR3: CASSLDRAIATYEQYF
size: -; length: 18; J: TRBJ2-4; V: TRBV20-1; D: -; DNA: TGCAGTGCTAGAGAGGGAAGGAGGCCCCTTGTCCCTACCTATGAGCAGTACTTC; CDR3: CSAREGRRPLVPTYEQYF
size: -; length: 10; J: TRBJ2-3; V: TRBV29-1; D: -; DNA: TGCAGCGTAGGATCTGAAGCGCAGTATTTT; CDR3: CSVGSEAQYF
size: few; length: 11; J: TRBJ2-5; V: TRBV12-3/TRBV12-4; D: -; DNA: TGTGCCAGCAGACTCGAAGGGACCCAGTACTTC; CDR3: CASRLEGTQYF
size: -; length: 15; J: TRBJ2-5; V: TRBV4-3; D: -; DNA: TGCGCCAGCAGCCTTACCGGGAACCCACAAGAGACCCAGTACTTC; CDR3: CASSLTGNPQETQYF
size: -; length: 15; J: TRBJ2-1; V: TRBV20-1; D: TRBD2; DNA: TGCAGTGCTAGAGTTTCTAGCGGAGGGGCCTTCGAGCAGTTCTTC; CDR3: CSARVSSGGAFEQFF
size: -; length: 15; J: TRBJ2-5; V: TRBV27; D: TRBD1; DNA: TGTGCCAGCAGGGATCTCGCAGGGGGCGATGAGACCCAGTACTTC; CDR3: CASRDLAGGDETQYF
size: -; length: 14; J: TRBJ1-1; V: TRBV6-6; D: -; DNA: TGTGCCAGCAGGCCGGCGGGGTTGAACACTGAAGCTTTCTTT; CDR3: CASRPAGLNTEAFF
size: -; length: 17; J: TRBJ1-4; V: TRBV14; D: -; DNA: TGTGCCAGCAGCCAAGTACGTCAGTCCGTAACTAATGAAAAACTGTTTTTT; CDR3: CASSQVRQSVTNEKLFF
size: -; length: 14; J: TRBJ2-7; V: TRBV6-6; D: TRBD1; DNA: TGTGCCAGCAGTTATACGGACAGGTCCTACGAGCAGTACTTC; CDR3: CASSYTDRSYEQYF
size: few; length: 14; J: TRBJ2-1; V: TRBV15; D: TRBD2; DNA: TGTGCCACCAGCAGTTCTAGCGGGTTTTATGAGCAGTTCTTC; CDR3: CATSSSSGFYEQFF
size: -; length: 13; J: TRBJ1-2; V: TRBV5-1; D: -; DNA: TGCGCCAGCAGCTTTCAGGGAAAGGATGGCTACACCTTC; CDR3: CASSFQGKDGYTF
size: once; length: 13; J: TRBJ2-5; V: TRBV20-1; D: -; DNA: TGCAGTGCTAGGGATTGGGGGATGGAGACCCAGTACTTC; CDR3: CSARDWGMETQYF
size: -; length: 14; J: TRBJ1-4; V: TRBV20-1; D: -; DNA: TGCAGTGCTAGAGATCCGGGGAGGGAAGAAAAACTGTTTTTT; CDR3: CSARDPGREEKLFF
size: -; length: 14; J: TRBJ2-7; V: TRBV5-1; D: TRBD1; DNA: TGCGCCAGCAGCGCCAGGACAGGGGCAAACGAGCAGTACTTC; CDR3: CASSARTGANEQYF
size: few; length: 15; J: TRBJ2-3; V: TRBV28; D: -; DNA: TGTGCCAGCACACCGGGCGGGACCTCAGGAGGTACGCAGTATTTT; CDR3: CASTPGGTSGGTQYF
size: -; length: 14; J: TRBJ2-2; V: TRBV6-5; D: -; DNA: TGTGCCAGCAGTTGGCAGGGGATGGGCGGGGAGCTGTTTTTT; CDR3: CASSWQGMGGELFF
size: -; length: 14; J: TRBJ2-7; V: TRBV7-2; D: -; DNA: TGTGCCAGCAGCTATGCGGACTTCTCCTACGAGCAGTACTTC; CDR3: CASSYADFSYEQYF
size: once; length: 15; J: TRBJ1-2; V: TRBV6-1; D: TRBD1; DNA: TGTGCCAGCAGTGACCGGACAGGGCTGAGCTATGGCTACACCTTC; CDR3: CASSDRTGLSYGYTF
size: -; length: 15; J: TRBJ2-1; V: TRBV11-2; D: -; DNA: TGTGCCAGCAGCCCAAACCCGACAGGTTGGAATGAGCAGTTCTTC; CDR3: CASSPNPTGWNEQFF
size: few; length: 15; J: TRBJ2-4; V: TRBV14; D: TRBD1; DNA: TGTGCCAGCAGCCATCGGGGACAGGCCGAAAACATTCAGTACTTC; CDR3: CASSHRGQAENIQYF
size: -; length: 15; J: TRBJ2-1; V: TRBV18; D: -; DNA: TGCGCCAGCTCTCCGCAGGAATCTTTCTACAATGAGCAGTTCTTC; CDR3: CASSPQESFYNEQFF
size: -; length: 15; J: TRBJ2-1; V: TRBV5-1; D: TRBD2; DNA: TGCGCCAGCAACCAGAGGACTAGCGGGGCGGGTGAGCAGTTCTTC; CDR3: CASNQRTSGAGEQFF
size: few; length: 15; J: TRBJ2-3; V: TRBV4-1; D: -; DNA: TGCGCCAGCAGCCAAGTTGGGGGAGGAGCGGATACGCAGTATTTT; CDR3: CASSQVGGGADTQYF
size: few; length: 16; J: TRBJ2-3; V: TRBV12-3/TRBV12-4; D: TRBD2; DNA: TGTGCCAGCAGCCGTATAGCGGGGGGGTTCGCAGATACGCAGTATTTT; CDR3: CASSRIAGGFADTQYF
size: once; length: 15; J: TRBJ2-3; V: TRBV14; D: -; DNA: TGTGCCAGCAGCCAAGAGCTTTCTCGCACAGATACGCAGTATTTT; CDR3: CASSQELSRTDTQYF
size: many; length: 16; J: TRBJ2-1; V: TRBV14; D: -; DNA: TGTGCCAGCAGCGTAGTAGGGCACAGTTCCTACAATGAGCAGTTCTTC; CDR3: CASSVVGHSSYNEQFF
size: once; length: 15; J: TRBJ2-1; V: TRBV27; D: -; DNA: TGTGCCAGCATGGCAGTCTGGAGCTTCTACAATGAGCAGTTCTTC; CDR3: CASMAVWSFYNEQFF
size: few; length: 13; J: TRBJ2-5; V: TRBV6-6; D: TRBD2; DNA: TGTGCCAGCACTGGCGGGAGTGTTAAGACCCAGTACTTC; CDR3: CASTGGSVKTQYF
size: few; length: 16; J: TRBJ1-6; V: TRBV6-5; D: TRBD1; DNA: TGTGCCAGCAGAATGACAGGGGACCTCCTTAATTCACCCCTCCACTTT; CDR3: CASRMTGDLLNSPLHF
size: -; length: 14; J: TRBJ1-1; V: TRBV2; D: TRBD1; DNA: TGTGCCAGCACCCAGACAGGGGCTAAGACTGAAGCTTTCTTT; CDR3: CASTQTGAKTEAFF
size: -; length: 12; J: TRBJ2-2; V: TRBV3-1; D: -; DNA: TGTGCCAGCAGCCAGGTCGGCAGGGAGCTGTTTTTT; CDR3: CASSQVGRELFF
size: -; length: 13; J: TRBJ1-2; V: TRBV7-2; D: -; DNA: TGTGCCAGCAGCTTTACTATTAACTATGGCTACACCTTC; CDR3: CASSFTINYGYTF
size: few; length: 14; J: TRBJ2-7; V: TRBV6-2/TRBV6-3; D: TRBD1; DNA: TGTGCCAGCAGTGACCGGGACAGAGAAAACGAGCAGTACTTC; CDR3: CASSDRDRENEQYF
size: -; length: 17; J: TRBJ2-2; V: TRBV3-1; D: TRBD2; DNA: TGTGCCAGCAGCCATCCCCTAGCGGGAGTCGGCACCGGGGAGCTGTTTTTT; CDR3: CASSHPLAGVGTGELFF
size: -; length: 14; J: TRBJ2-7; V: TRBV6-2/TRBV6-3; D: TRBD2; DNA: TGTGCCAGCAGTGGCCGGGACTACTCCTACGAGCAGTACTTC; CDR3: CASSGRDYSYEQYF
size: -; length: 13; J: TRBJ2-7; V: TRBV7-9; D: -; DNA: TGTGCCAGCAGCTTACCGGCTTTTGGAGAGCAGTACTTC; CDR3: CASSLPAFGEQYF
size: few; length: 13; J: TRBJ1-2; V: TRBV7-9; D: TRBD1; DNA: TGTGCCAGCAGCTTGGGGACAGTCACTGGCTACACCTTC; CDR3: CASSLGTVTGYTF
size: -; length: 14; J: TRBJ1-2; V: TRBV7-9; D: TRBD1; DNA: TGTGCCATCCCGGACAGGGCGCTTTTCTATGGCTACACCTTC; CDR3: CAIPDRALFYGYTF
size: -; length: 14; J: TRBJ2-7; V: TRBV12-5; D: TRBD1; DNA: TGTGCTAGTGGTCCGAAGACAGGGTACGACGAGCAGTACTTC; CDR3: CASGPKTGYDEQYF
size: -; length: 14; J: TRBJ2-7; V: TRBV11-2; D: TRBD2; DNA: TGTGCCAGCAGCTCTAGCGGGGGGGACAATGAGCAGTACTTC; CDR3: CASSSSGGDNEQYF
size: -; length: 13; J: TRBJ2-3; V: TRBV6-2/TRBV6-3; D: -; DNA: TGTGCCAGCAGGAAGTTGGGAGGCGGTACGCAGTATTTT; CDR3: CASRKLGGGTQYF
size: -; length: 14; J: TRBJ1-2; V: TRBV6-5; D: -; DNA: TGTGCCAGCAGTTACTCGCCAGTGGGCTATGGCTACACCTTC; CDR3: CASSYSPVGYGYTF